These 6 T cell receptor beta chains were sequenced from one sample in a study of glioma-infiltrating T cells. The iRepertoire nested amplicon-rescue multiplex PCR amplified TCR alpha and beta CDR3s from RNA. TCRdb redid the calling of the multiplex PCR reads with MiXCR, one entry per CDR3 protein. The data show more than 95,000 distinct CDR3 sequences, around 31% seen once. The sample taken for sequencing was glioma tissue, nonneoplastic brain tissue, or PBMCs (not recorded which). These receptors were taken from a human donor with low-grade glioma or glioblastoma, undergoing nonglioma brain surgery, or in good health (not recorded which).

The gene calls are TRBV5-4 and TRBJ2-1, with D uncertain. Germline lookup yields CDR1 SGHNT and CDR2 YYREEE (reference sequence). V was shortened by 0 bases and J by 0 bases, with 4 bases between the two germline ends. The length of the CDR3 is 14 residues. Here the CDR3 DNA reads TGTGCCAGCAGCTTGGGTAGCTCCTACAATGAGCAGTTCTTC. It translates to CASSLGSSYNEQFF.

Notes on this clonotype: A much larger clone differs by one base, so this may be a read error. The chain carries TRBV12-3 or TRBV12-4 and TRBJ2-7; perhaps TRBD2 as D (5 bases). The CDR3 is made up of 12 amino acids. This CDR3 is CARSLSGNEQYF. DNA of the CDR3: TGTGCCAGAAGTTTATCGGGGAACGAGCAGTACTTC.

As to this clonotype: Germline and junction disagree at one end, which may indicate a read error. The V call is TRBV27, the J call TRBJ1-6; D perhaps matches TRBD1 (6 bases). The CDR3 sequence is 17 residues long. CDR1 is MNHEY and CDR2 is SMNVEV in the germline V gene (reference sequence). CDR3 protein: CASSNPGWDMAGWPPHF. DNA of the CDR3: TGTGCCAGCAGTAACCCCGGTTGGGACATGGCCGGGTGGCCCCCCCACTTT.

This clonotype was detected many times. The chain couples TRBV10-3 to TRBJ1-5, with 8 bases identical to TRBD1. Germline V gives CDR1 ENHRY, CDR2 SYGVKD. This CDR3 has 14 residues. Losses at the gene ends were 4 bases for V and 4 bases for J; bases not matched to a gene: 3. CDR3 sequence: CAISGGQGNQPQHF. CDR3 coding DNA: TGTGCCATCAGTGGAGGACAGGGAAATCAGCCCCAGCATTTT.

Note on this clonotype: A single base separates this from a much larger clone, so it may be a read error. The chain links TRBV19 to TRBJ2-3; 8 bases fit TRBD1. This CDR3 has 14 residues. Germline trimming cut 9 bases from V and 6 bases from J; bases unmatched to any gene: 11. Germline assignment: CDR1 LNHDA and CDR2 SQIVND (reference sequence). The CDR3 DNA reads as TGTGCCAGCGGGGATCAGGGGGCAGGGGATACGCAGTATTTT. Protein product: CASGDQGAGDTQYF.

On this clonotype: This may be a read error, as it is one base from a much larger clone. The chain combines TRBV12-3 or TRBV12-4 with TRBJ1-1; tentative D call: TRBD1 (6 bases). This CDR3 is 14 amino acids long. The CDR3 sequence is CASRLRGGITEALF. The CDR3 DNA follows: TGTGCCAGCAGGTTGAGAGGGGGGATCACTGAAGCTTTATTT.